This TCR beta chain derives from a study of blood T cell repertoires in COVID-19. On the study more broadly: Samples came from the United States, Italy and Spain, spanning acute and convalescent COVID-19. T cells, B-cell-depleted T cells, or PBMCs supplied cDNA or gDNA.

Profiling relied on immunoSEQ multiplex PCR, and the TCRdb table lists in-frame clones only, not all of them. The data show 650,000 to 800,000 clones, with 85% to 90% seen just once and roughly 0.26% held by the top ten. Trimming removed 0 bases from V and 2 bases from J; junction bases left unmatched: 17. This CDR3 contains 20 residues. Looked up from germline, CDR1 is LGHNA and CDR2 is YNFKEQ. The TCR sequence derives from a young woman with acute or convalescent COVID-19. Sequenced material: peripheral blood. J is TRBJ1-2 and V is TRBV4-2; TRBD1 aligns across 8 bases. The CDR3 here is CASSQEKGSGGVMGNYGYTF. As DNA, the CDR3 is TGTGCCAGCAGCCAAGAAAAGGGGTCAGGGGGCGTTATGGGGAACTATGGCTACACCTTC.